Sequencing of this T cell receptor beta chain was carried out in a study of early T cells in non-severe SARS-CoV-2 infection. Across the whole study: It was bulk RNA from unsorted whole blood that was sequenced, and the chains were unpaired.

Germline CDR1 is SGDLS and CDR2 is YYNGEE. Trimming removed 0 bases at V and 1 base at J, with 8 bases between. The CDR3 extends over 14 amino acids. Individual cDNA molecules were tagged with unique molecular identifiers, the study reported. TCRdb re-derived calls from the 5' RACE reads in MiXCR, one entry per CDR3 protein. The sample gives more than 25,000 distinct CDR3 sequences, approximately 5.4% of which show up once; approximately 0.9% is in the top ten. This clonotype was seen repeatedly, ten times or more. The rearrangement joins TRBV9 to TRBJ2-7; D unresolved. The sequencing input was whole blood. This receptor was identified in an adult who was a healthcare worker with PCR-confirmed SARS-CoV-2 infection or an uninfected control (not recorded which). This chain's CDR3 is CASSVEPGSYEQYF. DNA for the CDR3: TGTGCCAGCAGCGTAGAACCCGGATCCTACGAGCAGTACTTC.